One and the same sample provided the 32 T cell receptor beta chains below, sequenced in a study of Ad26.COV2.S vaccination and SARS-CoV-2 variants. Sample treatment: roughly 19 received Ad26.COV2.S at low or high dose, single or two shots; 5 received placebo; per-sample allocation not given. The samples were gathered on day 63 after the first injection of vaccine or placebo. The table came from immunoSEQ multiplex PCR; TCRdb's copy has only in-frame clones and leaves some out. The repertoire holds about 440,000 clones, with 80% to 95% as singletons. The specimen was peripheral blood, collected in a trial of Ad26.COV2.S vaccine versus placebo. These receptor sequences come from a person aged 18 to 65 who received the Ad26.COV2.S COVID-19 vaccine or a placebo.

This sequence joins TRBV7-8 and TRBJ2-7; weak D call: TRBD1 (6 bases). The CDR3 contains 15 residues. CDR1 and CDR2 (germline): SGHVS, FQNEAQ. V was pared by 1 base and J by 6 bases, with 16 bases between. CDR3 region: CASSLVAGAFAEQYF. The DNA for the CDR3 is TGTGCCAGCAGCTTAGTGGCAGGGGCCTTCGCCGAGCAGTACTTC.

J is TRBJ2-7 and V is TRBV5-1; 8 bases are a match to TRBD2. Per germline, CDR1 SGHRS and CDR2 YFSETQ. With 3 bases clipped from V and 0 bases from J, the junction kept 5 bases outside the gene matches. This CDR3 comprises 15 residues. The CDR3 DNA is TGCGCCAGCAGCTACCGAGCGGGAGTCTCCTACGAGCAGTACTTC. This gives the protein CASSYRAGVSYEQYF. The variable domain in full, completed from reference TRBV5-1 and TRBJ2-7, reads KAGVTQTPRYLIKTRGQQVTLSCSPISGHRSVSWYQQTPGQGLQFLFEYFSETQRNKGNFPGRFSGRQFSNSRSEMNVSTLELGDSALYLCASSYRAGVSYEQYFGPGTRLTVT.

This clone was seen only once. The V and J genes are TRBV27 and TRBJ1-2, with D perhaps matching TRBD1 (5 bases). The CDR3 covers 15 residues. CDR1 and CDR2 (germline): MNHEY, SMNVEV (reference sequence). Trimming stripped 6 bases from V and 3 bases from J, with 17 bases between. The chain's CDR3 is CASRIRPGRDYGYTF. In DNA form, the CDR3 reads TGTGCCAGCAGGATTCGCCCAGGGAGGGACTATGGCTACACCTTC.

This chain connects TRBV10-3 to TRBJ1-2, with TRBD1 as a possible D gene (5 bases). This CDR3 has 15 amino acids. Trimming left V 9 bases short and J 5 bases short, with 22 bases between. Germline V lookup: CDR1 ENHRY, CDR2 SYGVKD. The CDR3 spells CAMGPGLDRNYGYTF. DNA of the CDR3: TGTGCCATGGGCCCGGGTTTAGACAGAAATTATGGCTACACCTTC.

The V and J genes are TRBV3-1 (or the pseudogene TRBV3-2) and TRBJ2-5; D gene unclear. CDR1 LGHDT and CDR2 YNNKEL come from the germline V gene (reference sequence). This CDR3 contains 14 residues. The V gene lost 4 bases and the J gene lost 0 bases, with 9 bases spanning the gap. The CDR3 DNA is TGTGCCAGCAGCCTACGGTCAGACCAAGAGACCCAGTACTTC. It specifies CASSLRSDQETQYF.

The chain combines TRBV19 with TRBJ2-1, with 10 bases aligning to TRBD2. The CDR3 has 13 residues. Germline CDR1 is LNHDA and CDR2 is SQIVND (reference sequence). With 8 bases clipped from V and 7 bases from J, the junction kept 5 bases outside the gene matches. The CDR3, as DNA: TGTGCCAGTCGTCAAGCGGGGGGGAATGAGCAGTTCTTC. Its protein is CASRQAGGNEQFF.

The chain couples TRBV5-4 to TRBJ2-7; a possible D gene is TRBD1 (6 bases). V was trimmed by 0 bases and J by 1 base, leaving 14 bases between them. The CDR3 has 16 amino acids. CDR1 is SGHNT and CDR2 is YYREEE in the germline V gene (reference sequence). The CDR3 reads CASSLGSGTSSYEQYF. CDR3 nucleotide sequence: TGTGCCAGCAGCTTGGGATCCGGGACATCTTCCTACGAGCAGTACTTC.

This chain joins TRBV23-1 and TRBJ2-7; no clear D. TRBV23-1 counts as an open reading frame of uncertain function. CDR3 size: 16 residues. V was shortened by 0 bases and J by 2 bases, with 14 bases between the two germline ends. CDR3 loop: CASSQSARPAPYEQYF. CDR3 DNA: TGCGCCAGCAGTCAATCAGCGCGACCGGCCCCCTACGAGCAGTACTTC.

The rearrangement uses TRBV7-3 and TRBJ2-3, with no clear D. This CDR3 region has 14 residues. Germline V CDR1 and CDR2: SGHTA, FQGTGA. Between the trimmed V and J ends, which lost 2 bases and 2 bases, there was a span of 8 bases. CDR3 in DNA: TGTGCCAGCAGCTTACTGGGGTACACAGATACGCAGTATTTT. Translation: CASSLLGYTDTQYF.

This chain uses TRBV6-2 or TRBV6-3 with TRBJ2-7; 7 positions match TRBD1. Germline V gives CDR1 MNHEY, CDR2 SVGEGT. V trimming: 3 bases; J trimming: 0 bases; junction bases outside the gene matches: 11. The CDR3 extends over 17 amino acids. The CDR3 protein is CASSYEWDRRSSYEQYF. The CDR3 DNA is TGTGCCAGCAGTTATGAGTGGGACAGAAGGAGCTCCTACGAGCAGTACTTC.

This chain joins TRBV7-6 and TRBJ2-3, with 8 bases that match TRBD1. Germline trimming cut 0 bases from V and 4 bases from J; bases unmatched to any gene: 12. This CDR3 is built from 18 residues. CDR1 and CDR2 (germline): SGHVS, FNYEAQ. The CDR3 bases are TGTGCCAGCAGCTTAGCTGCCAGGGGGCGTCTGTCGGCAGATACGCAGTATTTT. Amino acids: CASSLAARGRLSADTQYF.

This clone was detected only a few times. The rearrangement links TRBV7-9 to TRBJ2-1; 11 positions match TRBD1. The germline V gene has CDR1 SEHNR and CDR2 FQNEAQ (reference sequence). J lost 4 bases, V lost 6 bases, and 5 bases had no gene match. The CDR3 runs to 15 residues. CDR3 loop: CASSTGQGAYNEQFF. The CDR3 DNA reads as TGTGCCAGCAGTACAGGACAGGGGGCGTACAATGAGCAGTTCTTC.

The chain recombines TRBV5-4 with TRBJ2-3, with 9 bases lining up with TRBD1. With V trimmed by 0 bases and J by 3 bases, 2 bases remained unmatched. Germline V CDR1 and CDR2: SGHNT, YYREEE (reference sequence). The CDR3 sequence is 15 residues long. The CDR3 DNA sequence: TGTGCCAGCAGCTTGGGACAGGGGGTAACAGATACGCAGTATTTT. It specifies CASSLGQGVTDTQYF.

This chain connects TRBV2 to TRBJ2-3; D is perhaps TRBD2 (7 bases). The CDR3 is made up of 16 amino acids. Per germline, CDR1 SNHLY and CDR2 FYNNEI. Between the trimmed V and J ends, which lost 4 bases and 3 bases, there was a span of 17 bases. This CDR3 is CASSGSGGVRTDTQYF. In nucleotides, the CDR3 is TGTGCCAGCAGTGGATCGGGGGGCGTCCGGACAGATACGCAGTATTTT.

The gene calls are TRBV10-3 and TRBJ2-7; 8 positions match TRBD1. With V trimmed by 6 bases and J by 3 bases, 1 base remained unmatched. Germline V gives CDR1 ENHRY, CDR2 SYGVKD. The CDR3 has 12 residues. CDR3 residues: CAISGTGYEQYF. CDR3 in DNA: TGTGCCATCAGCGGGACAGGCTACGAGCAGTACTTC.

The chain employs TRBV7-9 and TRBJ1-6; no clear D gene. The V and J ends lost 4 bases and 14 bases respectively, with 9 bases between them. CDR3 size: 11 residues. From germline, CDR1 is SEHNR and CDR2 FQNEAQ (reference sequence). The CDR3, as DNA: TGTGCCAGCAGCTCAGGACGATCCCTCCACTTT. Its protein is CASSSGRSLHF.

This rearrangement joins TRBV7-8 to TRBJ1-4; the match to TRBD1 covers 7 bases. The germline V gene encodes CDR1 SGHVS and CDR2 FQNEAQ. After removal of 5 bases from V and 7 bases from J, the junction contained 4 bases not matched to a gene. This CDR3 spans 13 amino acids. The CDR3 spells CASSRGQPEKLFF. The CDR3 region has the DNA TGTGCCAGCAGCCGGGGACAGCCTGAAAAACTGTTTTTT.

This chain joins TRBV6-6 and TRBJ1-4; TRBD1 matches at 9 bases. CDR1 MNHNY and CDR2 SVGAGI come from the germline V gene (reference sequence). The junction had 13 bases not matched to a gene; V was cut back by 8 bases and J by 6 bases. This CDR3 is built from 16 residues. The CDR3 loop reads CASFPQGAVGDEKLFF. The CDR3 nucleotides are TGTGCCAGCTTTCCACAGGGGGCAGTGGGGGATGAAAAACTGTTTTTT.

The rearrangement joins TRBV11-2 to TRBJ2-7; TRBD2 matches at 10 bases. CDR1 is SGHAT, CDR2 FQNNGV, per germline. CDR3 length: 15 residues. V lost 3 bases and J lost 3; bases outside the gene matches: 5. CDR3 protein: CASSLGTSAHYEQYF. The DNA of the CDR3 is TGTGCCAGCAGCTTGGGGACTAGCGCCCACTACGAGCAGTACTTC.

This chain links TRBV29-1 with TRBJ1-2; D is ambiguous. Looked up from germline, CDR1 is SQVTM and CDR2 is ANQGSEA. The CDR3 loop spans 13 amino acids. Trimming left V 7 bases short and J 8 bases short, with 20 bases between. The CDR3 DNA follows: TGCAGCGCCGACACGTCCTACTGGATGGGCTACACCTTC. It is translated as CSADTSYWMGYTF.

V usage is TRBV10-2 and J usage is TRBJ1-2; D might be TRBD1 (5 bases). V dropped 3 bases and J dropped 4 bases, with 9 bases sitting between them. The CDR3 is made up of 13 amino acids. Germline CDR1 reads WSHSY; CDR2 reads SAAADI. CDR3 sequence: CASSERGLYGYTF. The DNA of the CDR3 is TGCGCCAGCAGTGAAAGGGGACTCTATGGCTACACCTTC.

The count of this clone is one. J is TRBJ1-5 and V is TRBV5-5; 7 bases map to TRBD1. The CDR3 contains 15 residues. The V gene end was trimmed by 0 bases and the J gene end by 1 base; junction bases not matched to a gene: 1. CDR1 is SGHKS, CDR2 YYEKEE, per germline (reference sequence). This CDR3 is CASSLDRGSNQPQHF. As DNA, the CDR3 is TGTGCCAGCAGCTTGGACAGGGGAAGCAATCAGCCCCAGCATTTT.

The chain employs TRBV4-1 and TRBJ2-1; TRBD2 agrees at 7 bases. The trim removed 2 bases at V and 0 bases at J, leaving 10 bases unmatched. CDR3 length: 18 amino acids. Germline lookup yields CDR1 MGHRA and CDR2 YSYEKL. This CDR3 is CASSQRDYSPSSYNEQFF. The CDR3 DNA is TGCGCCAGCAGCCAACGGGACTACTCGCCGAGCTCCTACAATGAGCAGTTCTTC.

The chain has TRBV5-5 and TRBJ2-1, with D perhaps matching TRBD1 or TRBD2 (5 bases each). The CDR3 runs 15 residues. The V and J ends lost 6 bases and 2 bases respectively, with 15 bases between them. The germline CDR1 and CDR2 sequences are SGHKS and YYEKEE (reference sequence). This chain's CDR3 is CASTPVGVAYNEQFF. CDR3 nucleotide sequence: TGTGCCAGCACCCCGGTGGGGGTCGCCTACAATGAGCAGTTCTTC.

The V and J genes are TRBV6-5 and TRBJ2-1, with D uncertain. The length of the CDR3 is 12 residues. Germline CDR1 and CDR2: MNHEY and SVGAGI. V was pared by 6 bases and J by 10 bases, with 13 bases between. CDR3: CASRRTVVEQFF. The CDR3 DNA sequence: TGTGCCAGCAGGCGCACGGTTGTCGAGCAGTTCTTC.

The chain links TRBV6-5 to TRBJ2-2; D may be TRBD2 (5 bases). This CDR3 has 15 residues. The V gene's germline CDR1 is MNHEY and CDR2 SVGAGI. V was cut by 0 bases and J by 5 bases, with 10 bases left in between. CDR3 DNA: TGTGCCAGCAGTTACTCCGGGGTCCTAACCGGGGAGCTGTTTTTT. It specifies CASSYSGVLTGELFF.

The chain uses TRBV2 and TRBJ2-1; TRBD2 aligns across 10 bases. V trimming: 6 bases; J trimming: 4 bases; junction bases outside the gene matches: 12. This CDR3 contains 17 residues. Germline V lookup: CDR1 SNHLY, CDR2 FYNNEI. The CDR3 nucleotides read TGTGCCAGCAGCGAGCCTAGCGGGAGAGGGGGTTACAATGAGCAGTTCTTC. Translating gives CASSEPSGRGGYNEQFF.

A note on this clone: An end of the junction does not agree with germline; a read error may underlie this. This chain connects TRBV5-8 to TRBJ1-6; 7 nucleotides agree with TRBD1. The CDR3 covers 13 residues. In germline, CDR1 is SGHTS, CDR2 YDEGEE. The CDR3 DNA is TGTGCCAGCAGGCTGGGGCCTCGGGGACAGCGTCTCTTT. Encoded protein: CASRLGPRGQRLF. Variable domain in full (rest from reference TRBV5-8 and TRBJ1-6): EAGVTQSPTHLIKTRGQQATLRCSPISGHTSVYWYQQALGLGLQFLLWYDEGEERNRGNFPPRFSGRQFPNYSSELNVNALELEDSALYLCASRLGPRGQRLFGNGTRLTVT.

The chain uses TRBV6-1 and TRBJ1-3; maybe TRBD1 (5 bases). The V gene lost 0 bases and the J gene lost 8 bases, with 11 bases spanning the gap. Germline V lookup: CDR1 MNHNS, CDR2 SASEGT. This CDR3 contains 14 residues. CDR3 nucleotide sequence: TGTGCCAGCAGTGAAGCTGCGGGGGATGACACCATATATTTT. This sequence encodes CASSEAAGDDTIYF.

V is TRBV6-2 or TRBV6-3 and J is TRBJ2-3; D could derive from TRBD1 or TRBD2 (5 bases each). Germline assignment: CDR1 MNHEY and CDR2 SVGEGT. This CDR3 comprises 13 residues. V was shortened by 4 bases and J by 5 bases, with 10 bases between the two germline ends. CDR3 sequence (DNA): TGTGCCAGCAGTTGGGACCGGGGAGATACGCAGTATTTT. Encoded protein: CASSWDRGDTQYF.

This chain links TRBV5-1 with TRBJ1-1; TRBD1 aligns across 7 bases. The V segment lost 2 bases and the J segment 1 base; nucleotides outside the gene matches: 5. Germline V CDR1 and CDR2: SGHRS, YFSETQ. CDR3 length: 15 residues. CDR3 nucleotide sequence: TGCGCCAGCAGCTTACCGGGACAGACGAACACTGAAGCTTTCTTT. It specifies CASSLPGQTNTEAFF.

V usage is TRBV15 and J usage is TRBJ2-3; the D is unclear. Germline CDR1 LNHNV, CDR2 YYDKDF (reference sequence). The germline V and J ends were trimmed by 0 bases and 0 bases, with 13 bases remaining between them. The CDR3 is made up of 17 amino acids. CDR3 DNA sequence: TGTGCCACCAGCAGAGATAGCCCAAGGCTAAGCACAGATACGCAGTATTTT. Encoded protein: CATSRDSPRLSTDTQYF.